This paragraph reports one TCR beta chain. Antigen: not known. This may arise from a read error, as a much more abundant clone is one base away. Here the CDR3 omits its conserved ending phenylalanine or tryptophan, so a read error is the likely source. The data were taken from a study of regulatory T cells in long-lasting Graves disease. Indicated time point: persistent/refractory GD, antithyroid drugs over 5 years with positive TRAb. Following extraction of RNA from PBMCs, that RNA was used to make the TCR library. General study findings and limits: Accuracy might have suffered from few samples.

Investigators prepared the TCR beta libraries by applying iRepertoire HTBI primers and Arm-PCR of CDR3 regions. TCRdb re-called the multiplex PCR reads with MiXCR, one entry per CDR3 protein. The sample contains a few hundred thousand distinct CDR3 sequences, roughly 24% of which appear only once. Germline V gene sequence: CDR1 MDHEN, CDR2 SYDVKM. V was clipped by 2 bases and J by 7 bases, with 11 bases between them. The CDR3 extends over 14 amino acids. V and J are TRBV28 and TRBJ2-2; weak D call: TRBD2 (5 bases). The material sequenced was peripheral blood mononuclear cells (PBMCs), taken when the disease was refractory, from a patient treated with antithyroid drugs. The clonotype originates from a middle-aged woman with Graves disease. The CDR3 here is CASSLGLANGELFL. The DNA for the CDR3 is TGTGCCAGCAGTTTAGGTCTAGCTAACGGGGAGCTGTTTCTT.